One sample yielded the 29 T cell receptor beta chains listed below, sequenced in a study of blood T cells in healthy people across ages. A second roughly 7 to 12 cycle PCR used barcoded and J-beta primers. TCRdb independently ran MiXCR on the 5' RACE reads; one entry per CDR3 protein. The sample includes roughly 900,000 distinct CDR3 sequences, roughly 52% seen only once; the top ten take 10% to 15%. Sequencing was performed on blood. All receptors derive from a man aged 30-40 years in good health.

The rearrangement links TRBV6-1 to TRBJ1-1, with D maybe TRBD1 (5 bases). Trimming pared 7 bases from V and 2 bases from J, leaving 14 bases between. Germline loops: CDR1 MNHNS, CDR2 SASEGT. This CDR3 is built from 14 residues. The CDR3 DNA sequence: TGTGCCAGCACCCGGGGAAGGGGTAACACTGAAGCTTTCTTT. Amino acid sequence: CASTRGRGNTEAFF.

This clonotype was found a few times. The CDR3 nucleotides are TGTGCCAGCAGTTATTTCTTAACAGGGGGTTTTTCCGACGAGCAGTACTTC. Residues: CASSYFLTGGFSDEQYF. The gene calls are TRBV6-6 and TRBJ2-7, with 8 bases lining up with TRBD1. Trimming removed 3 bases from V and 5 bases from J; junction bases left unmatched: 15. CDR3 length: 17 residues. CDR1 is MNHNY and CDR2 is SVGAGI in the germline V gene (reference sequence).

This chain uses TRBV6-5 with TRBJ1-1; D may be TRBD1 (6 bases). The CDR3 runs to 14 residues. The V gene lost 5 bases and the J gene lost 4 bases, with 14 bases spanning the gap. Germline CDR1 is MNHEY and CDR2 is SVGAGI. CDR3 amino acids: CASSRTGKGTEAFF. CDR3 DNA: TGTGCCAGCAGTCGAACAGGGAAGGGCACTGAAGCTTTCTTT.

In its sample, this clonotype was seen a few times. The V gene is TRBV27, the J gene TRBJ2-3, with TRBD2 matching 11 bases. This CDR3 region has 19 residues. Germline-derived CDR1 and CDR2 are MNHEY and SMNVEV (reference sequence). V trimming: 7 bases; J trimming: 0 bases; junction bases outside the gene matches: 15. For the CDR3, the DNA is TGTGCCAGCACTCAGACGATGGGACTAGCGGTGACTAGCACAGATACGCAGTATTTT. It specifies CASTQTMGLAVTSTDTQYF.

This clonotype has ten or more counts. The rearrangement links TRBV3-1 to TRBJ2-1; D might be TRBD2 (6 bases). V shed 0 bases and J shed 6 bases, with 9 bases lying between them. The CDR3 consists of 14 residues. In germline, CDR1 is LGHDT, CDR2 YNNKEL (reference sequence). The CDR3 region has the DNA TGTGCCAGCAGCCAAGATCCGGGGGTCAATGAGCAGTTCTTC. This codes for CASSQDPGVNEQFF.

The chain has TRBV20-1 and TRBJ1-1, with TRBD1 matching over 9 bases. The length of the CDR3 is 14 residues. V was pared by 1 base and J by 6 bases, with 6 bases of the junction left unmatched. Germline CDR1 reads DFQATT; CDR2 reads SNEGSKA (reference sequence). CDR3 nucleotide sequence: TGCAGTGCTAGAGGTGGGACAGGGAGGGCTGAAGCTTTCTTT. It translates to CSARGGTGRAEAFF.

This chain links TRBV11-2 with TRBJ2-3; the match to TRBD2 covers 9 bases. V trimming: 5 bases; J trimming: 8 bases; junction bases outside the gene matches: 17. This CDR3 has 17 amino acids. Germline loops: CDR1 SGHAT, CDR2 FQNNGV. The CDR3 nucleotides read TGTGCCAGCAGCCCCAGAGGTAGCGGGGGAAATTACGGTACGCAGTATTTT. Its protein product is CASSPRGSGGNYGTQYF.

The V call is TRBV6-5, the J call TRBJ1-2, with a tentative D call TRBD1 (6 bases). Deletions cut 4 bases from V and 7 bases from J, with 16 bases between. CDR1 MNHEY and CDR2 SVGAGI come from the germline V gene. CDR3 size: 14 residues. The CDR3 DNA reads TGTGCCAGCAGTTTCGAGCTACAGGGAGGTGGCTACACCTTC. Amino acids: CASSFELQGGGYTF.

This clonotype was detected only a few times. The V call is TRBV4-1, the J call TRBJ1-5; unclear D gene. Trimming removed 1 base at V and 2 bases at J, with 15 bases between. Germline V gene lookup returns CDR1 MGHRA and CDR2 YSYEKL. CDR3 length equals 17 residues. Written as DNA, the CDR3 is TGCGCCAGCAGCCAAGTAGTTGGGAGGGTTGGCAATCAGCCCCAGCATTTT. Translating it yields CASSQVVGRVGNQPQHF.

This rearrangement joins TRBV24-1 to TRBJ2-5; D remains ambiguous. Between the trimmed V and J ends, which lost 3 bases and 2 bases, there was a span of 9 bases. This CDR3 has 14 residues. Germline V gene sequence: CDR1 KGHDR, CDR2 SFDVKD. CDR3: CATSDDGFQETQYF. The CDR3 DNA reads as TGTGCCACCAGTGATGACGGTTTTCAAGAGACCCAGTACTTC.

Note on this clonotype: The junction departs from germline at one end; a sequencing error may be responsible. J is TRBJ2-1 and V is TRBV6-5, with D perhaps matching TRBD1 (6 bases). Per germline, CDR1 MNHEY and CDR2 SVGAGI. This CDR3 contains 15 residues. The CDR3 coding sequence is TGTGCCAGCAGTTACTCGACGGACAGCTACAATGGGCAGTTCTTC. Its protein product is CASSYSTDSYNGQFF.

As to this clonotype: One end of the junction does not line up with germline, which may come from a read error. This chain connects TRBV5-5 to TRBJ2-1; TRBD2 matches at 12 bases. CDR3 length equals 17 residues. From germline, CDR1 is SGHKS and CDR2 YYEKEE (reference sequence). The CDR3 loop reads CAGSSWMGGTSGNEQFF. CDR3 in DNA: TGTGCCGGCAGCTCCTGGATGGGTGGGACTAGCGGGAATGAGCAGTTCTTC.

In this sample, this clonotype turned up a few times. This chain connects TRBV11-3 to TRBJ2-6, with D unresolved. Germline-derived CDR1 and CDR2 are SGHNT and YENEEA. V lost 0 bases and J lost 2, with 23 bases in between. The CDR3 is 21 residues long. CDR3 nucleotides: TGTGCCAGCAGCTTAGAACGATGGACGGCATTCCCTTTGCCTGGGGCCAACGTCCTGACTTTC. Translated: CASSLERWTAFPLPGANVLTF.

The CDR3 DNA follows: TGTGCCAGCAGTCCCACCAGGACAGGGATCTATGGCTACACCTTC. It specifies CASSPTRTGIYGYTF. The chain links TRBV6-2 or TRBV6-3 to TRBJ1-2, with TRBD1 matching 8 bases. The junction had 9 bases not matched to a gene; V was cut back by 5 bases and J by 4 bases. Per germline, CDR1 MNHEY and CDR2 SVGEGT. There are 15 residues in the CDR3.

The chain combines TRBV10-3 with TRBJ1-1, with 7 bases aligning to TRBD1. The germline gives CDR1 ENHRY, CDR2 SYGVKD. This CDR3 has 14 amino acids. V shed 8 bases and J 5 bases; nucleotides not matched to a gene: 11. CDR3 amino acids: CAIGGNRGRTEAFF. Written as DNA, the CDR3 is TGTGCCATCGGTGGAAACAGGGGTAGGACTGAAGCTTTCTTT.

DNA of the CDR3: TGTGCCATCAGTGGGGCGGCCGATACGCAGTATTTT. Encoded protein: CAISGAADTQYF. V gene TRBV10-3 combines with J gene TRBJ2-3; D remains unclear. V lost 4 bases, J lost 6 bases, and 8 bases lay in between. CDR3 size: 12 residues. Germline V CDR1 and CDR2: ENHRY, SYGVKD.

This clonotype was detected ten times or more. The rearrangement links TRBV7-2 to TRBJ2-5; unclear D gene. With 0 bases removed from V and 5 bases from J, the gap between germline ends came to 7 bases. In germline, CDR1 is SGHTA, CDR2 FQGNSA. This CDR3 has 13 residues. The CDR3 is CASSLARMETQYF. The CDR3 DNA is TGTGCCAGCAGCTTAGCAAGGATGGAGACCCAGTACTTC.

The gene calls are TRBV5-1 and TRBJ2-4, with unresolved D. The DNA end favors TRBJ2-7, so the J call may be wrong. Germline V gene data show CDR1 as SGHRS and CDR2 as YFSETQ. The CDR3 spans 14 residues. The CDR3 loop is CASSFEGIAYEQYF. As DNA, the CDR3 is TGCGCCAGCAGCTTTGAAGGGATCGCCTACGAGCAGTACTTC.

As for this clonotype: One end of the junction varies from germline; a read error may be responsible. J is TRBJ2-7 and V is TRBV10-3; TRBD1 is a possible D gene (6 bases). Germline CDR1 reads ENHRY; CDR2 reads SYGVKD. The CDR3 has 16 residues. In DNA, the CDR3 is TGTGCCATCAGGGAGTCACTACAGGGCCCTACCTACGAGCAGTACTTC. Amino acids: CAIRESLQGPTYEQYF.

This chain connects TRBV20-1 to TRBJ1-2; no firm D call. The germline V gene encodes CDR1 DFQATT and CDR2 SNEGSKA (reference sequence). Trimming stripped 4 bases from V and 9 bases from J, with 12 bases between. The CDR3 is made up of 11 amino acids. The CDR3 here is CSAIILGSYTF. CDR3 sequence (DNA): TGCAGTGCTATAATCTTGGGAAGCTACACCTTC.

J is TRBJ1-4 and V is TRBV3-1; a possible D gene is TRBD1 (5 bases). The CDR3 is 18 amino acids. Germline CDR1 LGHDT, CDR2 YNNKEL (reference sequence). V was cut by 5 bases and J by 3 bases, with 22 bases left in between. This chain's CDR3 is CASSYRVAGRAPNEKLFF. The CDR3 bases are TGTGCCAGCAGCTATCGCGTTGCAGGGAGAGCACCTAATGAAAAACTGTTTTTT.

Points on this clonotype: The junction departs from the called germline gene at one end, perhaps through a read error. The genes are TRBV12-3 or TRBV12-4 and TRBJ1-5; D call uncertain. This CDR3 contains 11 residues. The CDR3 DNA sequence: TGTGCCAGCAGTCTAGCTTTGTCCCAGCATTTT. Encoded protein: CASSLALSQHF.

The chain is built from TRBV12-3 or TRBV12-4 and TRBJ2-7; D is perhaps TRBD2 (5 bases). The CDR3 loop spans 14 amino acids. With 3 bases removed from V and 5 bases from J, the gap between germline ends came to 14 bases. The CDR3 is CASSLSSSRNEQYF. The CDR3 DNA is TGTGCCAGCAGTTTGTCTAGCTCTAGGAACGAGCAGTACTTC.

This chain connects TRBV30 to TRBJ2-3, with a weak D call TRBD2 (5 bases). Trimming took 0 bases from V and 4 from J, leaving 14 bases between them. The CDR3 runs to 15 residues. The germline V gene encodes CDR1 GTSNPN and CDR2 SVGIG (reference sequence). The CDR3 DNA is TGTGCCTGGAGTGTATTGGACGGGGAAGCAGATACGCAGTATTTT. Protein sequence: CAWSVLDGEADTQYF. The entire variable domain, with the rest obtained from reference TRBV30 and TRBJ2-3, is as follows: SQTIHQWPATLVQPVGSPLSLECTVEGTSNPNLYWYRQAAGRGLQLLFYSVGIGQISSEVPQNLSASRPQDRQFILSSKKLLLSDSGFYLCAWSVLDGEADTQYFGPGTRLTVL.

V and J are TRBV2 and TRBJ2-5; D may be TRBD1 (6 bases). CDR1 SNHLY and CDR2 FYNNEI come from the germline V gene. The CDR3 is made up of 12 amino acids. Deletions cut 10 bases from V and 5 bases from J, with 14 bases between. As DNA, the CDR3 is TGTGCCACAAAATACCAGGGGGAGACCCAGTACTTC. Residues: CATKYQGETQYF.

This chain joins TRBV4-1 and TRBJ1-1; tentatively, D is TRBD1 (6 bases). The CDR3 has 14 amino acids. The V end was cut by 6 bases, the J end by 3 bases, with 14 bases between. Germline CDR1 and CDR2: MGHRA and YSYEKL. The CDR3 DNA reads TGCGCCAGCAGTCGCAGGGGTCAGGACACTGAAGCTTTCTTT. Its translation: CASSRRGQDTEAFF.

This rearrangement joins TRBV25-1 to TRBJ2-5, with D possibly being TRBD1 (6 bases). The CDR3 length is 14 residues. CDR1 MGHDK and CDR2 SYGVNS come from the germline V gene. The V end lost 5 bases, the J end lost 5 bases, and 15 bases lay between the germline ends. In DNA form, the CDR3 reads TGTGCCAGCAGTCTCTGGGGGCCTCAGGAGACCCAGTACTTC. This codes for CASSLWGPQETQYF.

A few counts support this clonotype. The DNA of the CDR3 is TGTGCCAGCAGTTTTGAGACCTACGAGCAGTACTTC. Translation gives CASSFETYEQYF. The V gene is TRBV11-2, the J gene TRBJ2-7; D remains ambiguous. This CDR3 contains 12 residues. V was shortened by 6 bases and J by 2 bases, with 8 bases between the two germline ends. Germline-derived CDR1 and CDR2 are SGHAT and FQNNGV. The full variable domain, rest sourced from reference TRBV11-2 and TRBJ2-7, is EAGVAQSPRYKIIEKRQSVAFWCNPISGHATLYWYQQILGQGPKLLIQFQNNGVVDDSQLPKDRFSAERLKGVDSTLKIQPAKLEDSAVYLCASSFETYEQYFGPGTRLTVT.

This clonotype was observed at least ten times. The genes are TRBV6-1 and TRBJ2-7; D may correspond to TRBD1 or TRBD2 (6 bases each). Trimming left V 7 bases short and J 5 bases short, with 18 bases between. From germline, CDR1 is MNHNS and CDR2 SASEGT. The CDR3 extends over 14 amino acids. CDR3 bases: TGTGCCAGCACCCAGGGGAGGATTGTCGACGAGCAGTACTTC. Translated: CASTQGRIVDEQYF.